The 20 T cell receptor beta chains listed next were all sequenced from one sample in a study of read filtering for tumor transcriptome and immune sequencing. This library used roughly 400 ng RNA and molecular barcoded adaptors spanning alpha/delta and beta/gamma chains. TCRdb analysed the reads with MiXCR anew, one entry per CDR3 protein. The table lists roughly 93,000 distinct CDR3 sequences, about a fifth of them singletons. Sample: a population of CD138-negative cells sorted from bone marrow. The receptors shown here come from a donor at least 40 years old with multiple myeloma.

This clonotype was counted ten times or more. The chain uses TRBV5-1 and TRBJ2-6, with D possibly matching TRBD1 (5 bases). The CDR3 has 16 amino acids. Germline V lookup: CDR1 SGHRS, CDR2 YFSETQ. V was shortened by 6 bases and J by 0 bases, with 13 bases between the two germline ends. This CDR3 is CASKAGSGSGANVLTF. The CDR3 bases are TGCGCCAGCAAGGCAGGGTCGGGCTCTGGGGCCAACGTCCTGACTTTC.

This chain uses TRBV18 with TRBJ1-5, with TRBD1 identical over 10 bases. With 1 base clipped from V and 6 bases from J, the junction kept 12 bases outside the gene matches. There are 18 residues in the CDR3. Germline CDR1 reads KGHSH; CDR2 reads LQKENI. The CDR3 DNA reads TGTGCCAGCTCACCACAGTATCCCGGACAGGGGGGAAGTCAGCCCCAGCATTTT. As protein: CASSPQYPGQGGSQPQHF.

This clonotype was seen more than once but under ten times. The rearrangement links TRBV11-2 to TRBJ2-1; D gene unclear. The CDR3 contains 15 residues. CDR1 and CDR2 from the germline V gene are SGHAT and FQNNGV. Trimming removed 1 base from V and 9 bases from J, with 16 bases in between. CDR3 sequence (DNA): TGTGCCAGCAGCTTAGGTCAGTCCCCTCAGAGTGAGCAGTTCTTC. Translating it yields CASSLGQSPQSEQFF.

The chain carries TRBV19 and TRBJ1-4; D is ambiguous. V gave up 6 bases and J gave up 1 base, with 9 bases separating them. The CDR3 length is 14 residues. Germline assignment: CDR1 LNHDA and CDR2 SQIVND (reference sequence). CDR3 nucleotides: TGTGCCAGTAGACAGTCCGGAACTAATGAAAAACTGTTTTTT. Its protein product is CASRQSGTNEKLFF. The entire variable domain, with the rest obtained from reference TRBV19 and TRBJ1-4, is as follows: DGGITQSPKYLFRKEGQNVTLSCEQNLNHDAMYWYRQDPGQGLRLIYYSQIVNDFQKGDIAEGYSVSREKKESFPLTVTSAQKNPTAFYLCASRQSGTNEKLFFGSGTQLSVL.

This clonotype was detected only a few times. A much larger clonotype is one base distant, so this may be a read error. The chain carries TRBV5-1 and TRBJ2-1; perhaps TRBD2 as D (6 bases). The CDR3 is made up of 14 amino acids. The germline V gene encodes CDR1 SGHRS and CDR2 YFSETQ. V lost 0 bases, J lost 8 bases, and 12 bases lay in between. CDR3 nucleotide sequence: TGCGCCAGCAGCTTGGCACTAGCTGGCGATGAGCAGTTCTTC. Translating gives CASSLALAGDEQFF.

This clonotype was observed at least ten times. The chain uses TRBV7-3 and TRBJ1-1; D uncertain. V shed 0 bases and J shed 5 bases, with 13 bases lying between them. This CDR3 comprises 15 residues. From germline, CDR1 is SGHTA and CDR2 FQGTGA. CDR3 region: CASSLTSGRITEAFF. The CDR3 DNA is TGTGCCAGCAGCTTAACCTCAGGACGGATTACTGAAGCTTTCTTT.

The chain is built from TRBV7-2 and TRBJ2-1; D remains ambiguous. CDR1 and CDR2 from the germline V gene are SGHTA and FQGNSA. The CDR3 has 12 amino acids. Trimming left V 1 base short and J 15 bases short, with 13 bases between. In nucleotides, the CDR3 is TGTGCCAGCAGCTTAGTGCCAGGCCACCCGTTCTTC. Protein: CASSLVPGHPFF.

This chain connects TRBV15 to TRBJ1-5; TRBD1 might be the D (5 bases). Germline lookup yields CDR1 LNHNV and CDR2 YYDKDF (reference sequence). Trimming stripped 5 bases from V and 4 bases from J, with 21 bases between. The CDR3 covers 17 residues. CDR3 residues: CATSPGGTQGPNQPQHF. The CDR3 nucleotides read TGTGCCACCAGCCCCGGTGGTACGCAGGGTCCAAATCAGCCCCAGCATTTT.

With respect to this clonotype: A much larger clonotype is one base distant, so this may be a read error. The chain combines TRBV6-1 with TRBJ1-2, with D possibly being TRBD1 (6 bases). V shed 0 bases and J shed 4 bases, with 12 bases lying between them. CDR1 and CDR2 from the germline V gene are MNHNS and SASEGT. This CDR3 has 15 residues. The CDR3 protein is CASSEASRQAYGYTF. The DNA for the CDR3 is TGTGCCAGCAGTGAAGCGAGTCGACAGGCCTATGGCTACACCTTC.

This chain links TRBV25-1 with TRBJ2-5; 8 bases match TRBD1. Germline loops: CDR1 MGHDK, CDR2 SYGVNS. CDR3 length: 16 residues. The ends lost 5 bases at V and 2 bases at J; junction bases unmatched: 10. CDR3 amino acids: CASSLPGTGLQETQYF. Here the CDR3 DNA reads TGTGCCAGCAGTTTACCCGGGACAGGTCTGCAAGAGACCCAGTACTTC.

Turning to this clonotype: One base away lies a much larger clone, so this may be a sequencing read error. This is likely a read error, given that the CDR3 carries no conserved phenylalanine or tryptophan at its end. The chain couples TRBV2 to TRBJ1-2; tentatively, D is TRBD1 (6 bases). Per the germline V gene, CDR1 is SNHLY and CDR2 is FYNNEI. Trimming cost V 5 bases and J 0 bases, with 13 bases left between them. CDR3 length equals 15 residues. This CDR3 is CASSRRGLANYGYTS. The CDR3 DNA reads TGTGCCAGCAGTCGAAGGGGGTTAGCTAACTATGGCTACACCTCC.

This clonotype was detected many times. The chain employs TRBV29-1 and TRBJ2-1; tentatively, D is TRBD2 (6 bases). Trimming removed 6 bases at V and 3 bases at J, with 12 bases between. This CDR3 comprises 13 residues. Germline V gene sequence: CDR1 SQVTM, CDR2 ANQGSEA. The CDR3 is CSVTAGFYNEQFF. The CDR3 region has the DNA TGCAGCGTAACCGCGGGATTCTACAATGAGCAGTTCTTC.

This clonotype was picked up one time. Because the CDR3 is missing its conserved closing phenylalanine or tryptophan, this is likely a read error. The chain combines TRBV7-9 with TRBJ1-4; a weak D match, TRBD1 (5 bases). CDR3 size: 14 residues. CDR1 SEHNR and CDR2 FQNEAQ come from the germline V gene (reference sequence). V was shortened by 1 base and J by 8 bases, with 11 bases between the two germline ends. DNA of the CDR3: TGTGCCAGCAGCTTAGGGCAGGGACGCGAAAAACTGTTTTCT. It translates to CASSLGQGREKLFS.

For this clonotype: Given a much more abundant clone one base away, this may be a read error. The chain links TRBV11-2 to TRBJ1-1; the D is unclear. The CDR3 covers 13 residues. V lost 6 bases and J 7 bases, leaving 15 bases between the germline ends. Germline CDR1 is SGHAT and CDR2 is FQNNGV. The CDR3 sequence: CASSLFNPLEAFF. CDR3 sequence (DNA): TGTGCCAGCAGTCTTTTCAATCCACTTGAAGCTTTCTTT.

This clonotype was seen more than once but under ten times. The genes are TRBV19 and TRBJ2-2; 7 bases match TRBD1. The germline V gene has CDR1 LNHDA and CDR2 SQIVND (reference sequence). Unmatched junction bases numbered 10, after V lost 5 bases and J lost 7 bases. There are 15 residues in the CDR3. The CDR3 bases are TGTGCCAGTAGTCCAGACAGGGAAGGGGTCGGGGAGCTGTTTTTT. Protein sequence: CASSPDREGVGELFF.

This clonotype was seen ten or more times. The chain's CDR3 is CASSQIDRGQEAFF. CDR3 bases: TGTGCCAGCTCACAAATAGACAGGGGCCAAGAAGCTTTCTTT. This sequence joins TRBV18 and TRBJ1-1; 8 bases map to TRBD1. Looked up from germline, CDR1 is KGHSH and CDR2 is LQKENI. V shed 4 bases and J 8 bases; nucleotides not matched to a gene: 9. The length of the CDR3 is 14 residues.

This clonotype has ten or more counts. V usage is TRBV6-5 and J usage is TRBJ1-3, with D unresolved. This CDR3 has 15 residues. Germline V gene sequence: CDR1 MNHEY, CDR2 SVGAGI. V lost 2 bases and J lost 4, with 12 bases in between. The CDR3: CASSYGPRSGNTIYF. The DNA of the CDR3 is TGTGCCAGCAGTTACGGACCTCGCTCGGGAAACACCATATATTTT.

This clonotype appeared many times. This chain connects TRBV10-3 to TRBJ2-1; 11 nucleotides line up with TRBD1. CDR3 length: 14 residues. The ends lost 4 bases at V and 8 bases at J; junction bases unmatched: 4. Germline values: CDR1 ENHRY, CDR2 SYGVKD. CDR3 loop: CAISAGQGAYEQFF. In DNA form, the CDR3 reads TGTGCCATCAGTGCCGGACAGGGGGCCTATGAGCAGTTCTTC.

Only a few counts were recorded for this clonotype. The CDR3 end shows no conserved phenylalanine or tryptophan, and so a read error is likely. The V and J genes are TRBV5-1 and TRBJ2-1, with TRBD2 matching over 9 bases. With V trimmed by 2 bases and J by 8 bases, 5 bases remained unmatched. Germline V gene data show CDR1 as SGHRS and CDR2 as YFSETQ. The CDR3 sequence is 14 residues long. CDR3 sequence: CASSFGGGDDEQFL. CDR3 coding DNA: TGCGCCAGCAGCTTTGGCGGGGGGGACGATGAGCAGTTCCTC.

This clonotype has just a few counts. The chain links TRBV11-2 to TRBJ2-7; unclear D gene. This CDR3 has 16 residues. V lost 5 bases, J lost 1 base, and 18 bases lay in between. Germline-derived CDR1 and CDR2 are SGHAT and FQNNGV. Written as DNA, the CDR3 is TGTGCCAGCAGCCCAATCCTTGGGGTTCGGTCCTACGAGCAGTACTTC. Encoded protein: CASSPILGVRSYEQYF.